These T cell receptor beta chains were read from a single sample in a study of cytomegalovirus exposure and HLA in healthy donors. Produced via immunoSEQ multiplex PCR; TCRdb's table is partial and in-frame only. This sample has roughly 100,000 clones; roughly 76% occur once, and the top ten carry roughly 2%. The sample was PBMCs. These receptors were obtained from a man between 40 and 49 years old in good health and CMV-seronegative. Both conserved end residues are part of each CDR3.

>TRBJ1-5|TRBV4-1
CASSPVGLSNQPQHF
>TRBJ2-7|TRBV4-3
CASSQGSGVNEQYF
>TRBJ2-4|TRBV18
CASSGGSQKNIQYF
>TRBJ1-1|TRBV28
CASTSMGEGTEAFF
>TRBJ2-3|TRBV11-2
CASSLDRQGTQYF
>TRBJ2-3|TRBV5-4
CASSSVPTDTQYF
>TRBJ2-5|TRBV7-9
CASSSELQETQYF
>TRBJ2-7|TRBV7-9
CSSSLGSNAYEQYF
>TRBJ2-2|TRBV10-1
CASLALSGTDTGELFF
>TRBJ2-3|TRBV6-6
CASSHRETDTQYF
>TRBJ2-3|TRBV4-1
CASSQDPSTDTQYF
>TRBJ1-1|TRBV19
CASNPPGLDTEAFF
>TRBJ2-1|TRBV27
CASSRGFYNEQFF
>TRBJ2-1|TRBV9
CASSVGDYNEQFF
>TRBJ2-2|TRBV28
CAATSGSPGELFF